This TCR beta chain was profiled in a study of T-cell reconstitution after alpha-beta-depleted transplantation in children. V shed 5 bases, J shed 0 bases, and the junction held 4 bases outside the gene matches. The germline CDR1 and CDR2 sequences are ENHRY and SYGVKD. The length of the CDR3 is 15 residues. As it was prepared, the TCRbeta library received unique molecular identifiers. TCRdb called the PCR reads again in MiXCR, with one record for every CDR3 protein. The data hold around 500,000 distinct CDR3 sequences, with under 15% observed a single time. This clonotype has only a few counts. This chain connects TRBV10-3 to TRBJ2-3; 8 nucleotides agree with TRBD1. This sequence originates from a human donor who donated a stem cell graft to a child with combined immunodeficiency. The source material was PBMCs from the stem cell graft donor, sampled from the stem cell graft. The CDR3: CAISQGQGSTDTQYF. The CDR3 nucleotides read TGTGCCATCAGTCAAGGACAGGGTAGCACAGATACGCAGTATTTT.